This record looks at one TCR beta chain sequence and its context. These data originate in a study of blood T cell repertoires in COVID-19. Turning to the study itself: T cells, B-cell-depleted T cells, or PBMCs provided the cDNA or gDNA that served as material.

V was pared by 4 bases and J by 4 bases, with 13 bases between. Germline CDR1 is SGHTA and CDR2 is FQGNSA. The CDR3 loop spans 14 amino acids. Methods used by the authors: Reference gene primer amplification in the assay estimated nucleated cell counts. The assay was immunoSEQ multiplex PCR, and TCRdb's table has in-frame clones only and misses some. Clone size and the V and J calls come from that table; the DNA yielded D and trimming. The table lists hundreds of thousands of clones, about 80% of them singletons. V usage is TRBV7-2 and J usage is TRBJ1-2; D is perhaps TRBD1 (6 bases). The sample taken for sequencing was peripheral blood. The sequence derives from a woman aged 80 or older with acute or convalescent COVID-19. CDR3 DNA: TGTGCCAGCAGCTCCGGACAGAAACTCTATGGCTACACCTTC. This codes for CASSSGQKLYGYTF.